A single sample gave rise to the 23 T cell receptor beta chains below, sequenced in a study of regulatory T cells in long-lasting Graves disease. Stated time point: persistent/refractory GD, antithyroid drugs over 5 years with positive TRAb. Researchers made the TCR library from RNA that was extracted from PBMCs. According to the study, TCR beta libraries were built with iRepertoire HTBI primers and CDR3-region Arm-PCR. Using its own MiXCR run on the multiplex PCR reads, TCRdb lists one record per CDR3 protein. The table has 300,000 to 500,000 distinct CDR3 sequences, about 20% seen once. Sample: peripheral blood mononuclear cells (PBMCs), taken when the disease was refractory, from a patient treated with antithyroid drugs. The receptor source for this set is a female donor with Graves disease.

The genes are TRBV20-1 and TRBJ2-2; TRBD1 agrees at 9 bases. Germline V lookup: CDR1 DFQATT, CDR2 SNEGSKA (reference sequence). The CDR3 spans 13 residues. The CDR3 loop reads CSTRDRDGGELFF. The DNA for the CDR3 is TGCAGCACTCGGGACAGGGATGGAGGGGAGCTGTTTTTT.

The chain links TRBV9 to TRBJ2-7; D gene uncertain. With 0 bases removed from V and 0 bases from J, the gap between germline ends came to 10 bases. The germline gives CDR1 SGDLS, CDR2 YYNGEE. The CDR3 consists of 15 residues. The chain's CDR3 is CASSVGHTNSYEQYF. In DNA form, the CDR3 reads TGTGCCAGCAGCGTAGGGCACACGAACTCCTACGAGCAGTACTTC. Supplemented by reference TRBV9 and TRBJ2-7, the full variable domain reads DSGVTQTPKHLITATGQRVTLRCSPRSGDLSVYWYQQSLDQGLQFLIQYYNGEERAKGNILERFSAQQFPDLHSELNLSSLELGDSALYFCASSVGHTNSYEQYFGPGTRLTVT.

The rearrangement links TRBV28 to TRBJ2-3, with 9 bases identical to TRBD1. Germline CDR1 and CDR2: MDHEN and SYDVKM. The CDR3 loop spans 17 amino acids. The ends lost 3 bases at V and 5 bases at J; junction bases unmatched: 12. The CDR3 sequence is CASSFFFGQGPVDTQYF. The CDR3 nucleotides are TGTGCCAGCAGTTTCTTTTTTGGACAGGGGCCTGTAGATACGCAGTATTTT.

The V call is TRBV27, the J call TRBJ1-1; D is ambiguous. Deletions cut 3 bases from V and 4 bases from J, with 15 bases between. This CDR3 contains 15 residues. Germline values: CDR1 MNHEY, CDR2 SMNVEV (reference sequence). In DNA form, the CDR3 reads TGTGCCAGCAGTTTGGCCGGAGGGTCGGTCACTGAAGCTTTCTTT. As protein: CASSLAGGSVTEAFF.

The sample holds many counts of this clonotype. The V gene is TRBV7-2, the J gene TRBJ1-4, with a weak D call TRBD1 (6 bases). Trimming left V 4 bases short and J 7 bases short, with 10 bases between. This CDR3 has 13 amino acids. Germline V gene lookup returns CDR1 SGHTA and CDR2 FQGNSA. CDR3 coding DNA: TGTGCCAGCAGCTGGGCCAGGGGTGAAAAACTGTTTTTT. This sequence encodes CASSWARGEKLFF.

This chain links TRBV7-2 with TRBJ2-3; TRBD2 aligns across 13 bases. Losses at the gene ends were 4 bases for V and 6 bases for J; bases not matched to a gene: 7. Germline V gene sequence: CDR1 SGHTA, CDR2 FQGNSA. This CDR3 has 16 amino acids. Here the CDR3 DNA reads TGTGCCAGCAGCTCCGGACTAGCGGGAGCAGGGGATACGCAGTATTTT. It is translated as CASSSGLAGAGDTQYF.

This clonotype has just a few counts. The chain is built from TRBV7-2 and TRBJ2-5; 13 positions match TRBD2. The J segment lost 2 bases and the V segment lost 5 bases, leaving 5 bases of the junction unmatched. CDR3 length: 16 amino acids. Per germline, CDR1 SGHTA and CDR2 FQGNSA. This chain's CDR3 is CASSQGTSGAQETQYF. In nucleotides, the CDR3 is TGTGCCAGCAGCCAGGGGACTAGCGGGGCACAAGAGACCCAGTACTTC. Based on the CDR3 plus reference TRBV7-2 and TRBJ2-5, the full variable domain is GAGVSQSPSNKVTEKGKDVELRCDPISGHTALYWYRQSLGQGLEFLIYFQGNSAPDKSGLPSDRFSAERTGGSVSTLTIQRTQQEDSAVYLCASSQGTSGAQETQYFGPGTRLLVL.

This clonotype was observed a handful of times. This chain uses TRBV7-2 with TRBJ2-7; D gene ambiguous. The CDR3 is made up of 13 amino acids. V shed 1 base and J shed 3 bases, with 7 bases lying between them. In germline, CDR1 is SGHTA, CDR2 FQGNSA. The CDR3 loop is CASSLGYVYEQYF. CDR3 bases: TGTGCCAGCAGCTTAGGTTACGTCTACGAGCAGTACTTC.

The V and J genes are TRBV6-1 and TRBJ2-7; possible D gene TRBD1, 6 bases. CDR1 and CDR2 from the germline V gene are MNHNS and SASEGT. The V gene lost 7 bases and the J gene lost 6 bases, with 19 bases spanning the gap. This CDR3 spans 14 amino acids. The chain's CDR3 is CASNSRQVTSEQYF. The CDR3 nucleotides read TGTGCCAGCAATTCGAGACAGGTGACGTCCGAGCAGTACTTC.

This clonotype occurred many times. This chain uses TRBV6-5 with TRBJ1-4, with 8 positions matching TRBD1. Germline V lookup: CDR1 MNHEY, CDR2 SVGAGI. CDR3 length: 17 residues. Trimming at V came to 0 bases and at J to 8 bases, leaving 11 bases not matched to a gene. In DNA, the CDR3 is TGTGCCAGCAGTTACTCGGGTGGACAGGGAGTGGGGGAAAAACTGTTTTTT. Translation: CASSYSGGQGVGEKLFF.

This clonotype was detected a few times. The gene calls are TRBV11-2 and TRBJ2-3; 10 nucleotides line up with TRBD2. V shed 1 base, J shed 4 bases, and the junction held 2 bases outside the gene matches. Per germline, CDR1 SGHAT and CDR2 FQNNGV. The CDR3 has 15 residues. The CDR3 loop reads CASSLGLAGADTQYF. For the CDR3, the DNA is TGTGCCAGCAGCTTAGGACTAGCGGGCGCAGATACGCAGTATTTT.

This clonotype was counted ten times or more. This chain uses TRBV30 with TRBJ1-1, with TRBD1 matching over 7 bases. V shed 4 bases and J 1 base; nucleotides not matched to a gene: 3. The CDR3 loop spans 13 amino acids. CDR1 and CDR2 from the germline V gene are GTSNPN and SVGIG (reference sequence). CDR3 in DNA: TGTGCCTGGAATAGACAGGGGAACACTGAAGCTTTCTTT. This codes for CAWNRQGNTEAFF.

The table lists this clonotype with a few counts. For the CDR3, the DNA is TGTGCCAGTAGTATAGATATGAGCTACGAGCAGTACTTC. It codes for CASSIDMSYEQYF. The V call is TRBV19, the J call TRBJ2-7, with D unresolved. Trimming shortened V by 0 bases and J by 3 bases, and 6 bases separated the two germline ends. The V gene's germline CDR1 is LNHDA and CDR2 SQIVND (reference sequence). This CDR3 is 13 amino acids long. Full variable domain (remainder filled in from reference TRBV19 and TRBJ2-7): DGGITQSPKYLFRKEGQNVTLSCEQNLNHDAMYWYRQDPGQGLRLIYYSQIVNDFQKGDIAEGYSVSREKKESFPLTVTSAQKNPTAFYLCASSIDMSYEQYFGPGTRLTVT.

Here the CDR3 DNA reads TGTGCCAGCACAGCAACTCTGGCGGGCGAGCAGTACTTC. Protein: CASTATLAGEQYF. V usage is TRBV6-2 or TRBV6-3 and J usage is TRBJ2-7; maybe TRBD2 (5 bases). Trimming removed 7 bases from V and 6 bases from J, with 16 bases in between. Germline V gives CDR1 MNHEY, CDR2 SVGEGT. This CDR3 contains 13 residues.

Many counts were recorded for this clonotype. This rearrangement joins TRBV6-6 to TRBJ2-2; D is undetermined. Looked up from germline, CDR1 is MNHNY and CDR2 is SVGAGI (reference sequence). With 0 bases removed from V and 1 base from J, the gap between germline ends came to 9 bases. The CDR3 loop spans 16 amino acids. In DNA, the CDR3 is TGTGCCAGCAGTTACTCGGCCATCCTGAACACCGGGGAGCTGTTTTTT. Amino acid sequence: CASSYSAILNTGELFF.

The chain combines TRBV20-1 with TRBJ2-4; D tentatively reads TRBD1 or TRBD2 (6 bases each). Trimming shortened V by 5 bases and J by 5 bases, and 13 bases separated the two germline ends. In germline, CDR1 is DFQATT, CDR2 SNEGSKA (reference sequence). The CDR3 is 13 amino acids. The CDR3 loop reads CSAGKGGENIQYF. In DNA, the CDR3 is TGCAGTGCTGGAAAGGGGGGAGAAAACATTCAGTACTTC.

The table lists this clonotype with many counts. The chain carries TRBV19 and TRBJ1-6; D unresolved. The CDR3 has 17 amino acids. Germline V gene data show CDR1 as LNHDA and CDR2 as SQIVND (reference sequence). V lost 8 bases and J lost 8, with 25 bases in between. The CDR3 nucleotides read TGTGCCAGTCGGCAGCGAGTAGCCGTAATGAAAGATTCACCCCTCCACTTT. Residues: CASRQRVAVMKDSPLHF.

V and J are TRBV25-1 and TRBJ1-1; D unclear. The germline gives CDR1 MGHDK, CDR2 SYGVNS. Trimming removed 5 bases at V and 7 bases at J, with 11 bases between. The CDR3 is 12 residues long. CDR3 protein: CASSLLGYEAFF. CDR3 DNA: TGTGCCAGCAGTCTCTTGGGGTATGAAGCTTTCTTT.

This clonotype has ten or more counts. This sequence joins TRBV28 and TRBJ1-6; weak D call: TRBD1 (6 bases). This CDR3 spans 13 amino acids. Trimming removed 7 bases at V and 9 bases at J, with 13 bases between. Germline CDR1 reads MDHEN; CDR2 reads SYDVKM. The CDR3 DNA follows: TGTGCCAGCACCCCAGGGGTAGGTTCACCCCTCCACTTT. Protein sequence: CASTPGVGSPLHF.

This chain uses TRBV29-1 with TRBJ2-7; unclear D gene. This CDR3 is 13 amino acids long. The germline CDR1 and CDR2 sequences are SQVTM and ANQGSEA. Trimming removed 4 bases at V and 2 bases at J, with 12 bases between. This CDR3 is CSVGLGPPYEQYF. DNA of the CDR3: TGCAGCGTTGGATTAGGCCCGCCCTACGAGCAGTACTTC.

In its sample, this clonotype was seen many times. CDR3 protein: CASSPNGLIGQGKGANVLTF. The CDR3 DNA reads TGTGCCAGCAGTCCGAACGGTTTAATAGGACAGGGTAAGGGGGCCAACGTCCTGACTTTC. This sequence joins TRBV28 and TRBJ2-6; 8 nucleotides match TRBD1. CDR3 length: 20 residues. V dropped 5 bases and J dropped 4; count of bases not matched to a gene: 19. Germline CDR1 reads MDHEN; CDR2 reads SYDVKM. Full variable domain (rest looked up from reference TRBV28 and TRBJ2-6): DVKVTQSSRYLVKRTGEKVFLECVQDMDHENMFWYRQDPGLGLRLIYFSYDVKMKEKGDIPEGYSVSREKKERFSLILESASTNQTSMYLCASSPNGLIGQGKGANVLTFGAGSRLTVL.

This clonotype has a count of ten or more. V usage is TRBV20-1 and J usage is TRBJ2-7; TRBD2 agrees at 14 bases. Germline CDR1 DFQATT, CDR2 SNEGSKA (reference sequence). V gave up 4 bases and J gave up 0 bases; unmatched junction bases: 5. This CDR3 spans 16 amino acids. The CDR3 is CSATGTSGGVSYEQYF. In DNA form, the CDR3 reads TGCAGTGCTACCGGGACTAGCGGGGGCGTCTCCTACGAGCAGTACTTC.

In the case of this clonotype: A read error may explain this, as a much larger clone is one base away. Written as DNA, the CDR3 is TGTGCCTGCAGCAGGGACCGGCTTTCACCCCTCCACTTT. Its protein product is CACSRDRLSPLHF. The chain is built from TRBV6-1 and TRBJ1-6; D is perhaps TRBD1 (5 bases). The CDR3 has 13 residues. CDR1 MNHNS and CDR2 SASEGT come from the germline V gene.